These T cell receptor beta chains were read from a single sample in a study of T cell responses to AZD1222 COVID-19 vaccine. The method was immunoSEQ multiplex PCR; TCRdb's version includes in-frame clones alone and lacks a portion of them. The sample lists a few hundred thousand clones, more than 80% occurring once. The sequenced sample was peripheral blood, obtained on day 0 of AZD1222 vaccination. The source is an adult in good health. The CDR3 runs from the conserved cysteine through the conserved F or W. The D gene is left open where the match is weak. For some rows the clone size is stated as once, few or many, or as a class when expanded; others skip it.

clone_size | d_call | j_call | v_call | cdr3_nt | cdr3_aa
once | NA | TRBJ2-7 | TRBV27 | TGTGCCAGCGCCCCGGGGCGGGGCGAGCAGTACTTC | CASAPGRGEQYF
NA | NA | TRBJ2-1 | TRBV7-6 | TGTGCCAGCAGCTTAACTCCAGGGAGCCGGGAGAGGCGTGGGGACAATGAGCAGTTCTTC | CASSLTPGSRERRGDNEQFF
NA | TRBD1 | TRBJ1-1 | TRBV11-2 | TGTGCCAGCGGACGAGGGAATTACAGGGGGCGGCTTTCGAACACTGAAGCTTTCTTT | CASGRGNYRGRLSNTEAFF
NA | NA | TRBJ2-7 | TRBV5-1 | TGCGCCAGCAGACCCCGTGCAGAAGCCTACGAGCAGTACTTC | CASRPRAEAYEQYF
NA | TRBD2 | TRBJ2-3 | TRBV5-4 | TGTGCCAGCAGCCCAGACAGCGGGGGAACCTCAGATACGCAGTATTTT | CASSPDSGGTSDTQYF
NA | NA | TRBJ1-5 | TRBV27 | TGTGCCAGCAGTTTAAGGAGCAATCAGCCCCAGCATTTT | CASSLRSNQPQHF
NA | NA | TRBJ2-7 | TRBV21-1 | TGTGCCAGCAGGAGACAGGGGCAGTACGAGCAGTACTTC | CASRRQGQYEQYF
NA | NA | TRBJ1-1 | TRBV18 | TGTGCCAGCTCACCATACATAGGGACACAAAAAGGCACTGAAGCTTTCTTT | CASSPYIGTQKGTEAFF
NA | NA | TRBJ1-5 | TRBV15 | TGTGCCACCAGCGGACGAAGACAGAACAATCAGCCCCAGCATTTT | CATSGRRQNNQPQHF
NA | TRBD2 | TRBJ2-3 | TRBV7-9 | TGTGCCAGCAGCGGACTAGCGACGTACACAGATACGCAGTATTTT | CASSGLATYTDTQYF
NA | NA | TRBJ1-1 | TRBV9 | TGTGCCAGCAGCGCGCCGGGGGGAAACACTGAAGCTTTCTTT | CASSAPGGNTEAFF
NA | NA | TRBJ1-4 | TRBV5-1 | TGCGCCAGCAGCTACCTCGAGGGGCGCGAAAAACTGTTTTTT | CASSYLEGREKLFF
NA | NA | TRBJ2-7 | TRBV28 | TGTGCCAGCAGTTTACTGTACGAGCAGTACTTC | CASSLLYEQYF
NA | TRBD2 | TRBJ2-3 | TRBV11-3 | TGTGCCAGCAGCCCGAGCGGGGGGGCCGAGGATACGCAGTATTTT | CASSPSGGAEDTQYF
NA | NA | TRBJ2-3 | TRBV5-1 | TGCGCCAGCAGCTTGGGCGGGCCCGGGATCACAGATACGCAGTATTTT | CASSLGGPGITDTQYF
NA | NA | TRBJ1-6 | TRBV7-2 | TGTGCCAGCAGCCCCAGTCCGGGAGTCTCACCCCTCCACTTT | CASSPSPGVSPLHF
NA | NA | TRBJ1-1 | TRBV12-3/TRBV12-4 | TGTGCCAGCAGGAAAGGGACATTAAAATGGGCTTTCTTT | CASRKGTLKWAFF
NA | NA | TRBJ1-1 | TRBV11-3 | TGTGCCAGCAGCTTGAACCGGTTAACTGAAGCTTTCTTT | CASSLNRLTEAFF
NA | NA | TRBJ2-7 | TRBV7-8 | TGTGCCAGCAGCCCGGGCCCCAGGGGCGCGCGTCAGTCGTTCGAGCAGTACTTC | CASSPGPRGARQSFEQYF
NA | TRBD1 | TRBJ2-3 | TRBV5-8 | TGTGCCAGCAGCTTAGAACGTAGGACAGGGGGCTTTGACACAGATACGCAGTATTTT | CASSLERRTGGFDTDTQYF
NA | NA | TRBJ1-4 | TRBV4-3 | TGCGCCAGCAGCCGAGCCGGATCCGGAGAAAAACTGTTTTTT | CASSRAGSGEKLFF
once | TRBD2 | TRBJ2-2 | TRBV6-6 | TGTGCCAGCACCCACGGGAGGGCCGGGGAGCTGTTTTTT | CASTHGRAGELFF
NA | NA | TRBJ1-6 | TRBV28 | TGTGCCAGCAGTTTGTGGCAGGGAGAAAATTCACCCCTCCACTTT | CASSLWQGENSPLHF
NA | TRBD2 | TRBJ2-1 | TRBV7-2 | TGTGCCAGCAGCCCCTGGAGGGCTAGCGGGGCCTACAATGAGCAGTTCTTC | CASSPWRASGAYNEQFF
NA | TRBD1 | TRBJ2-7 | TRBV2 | TGTGCCAGCTTGAAACAGGGGCGAGGGGAGCAGTACTTC | CASLKQGRGEQYF
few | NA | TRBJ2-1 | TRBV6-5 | TGTGCCAGCAGAGGGGAGAGCTCCTACAATGAGCAGTTCTTC | CASRGESSYNEQFF
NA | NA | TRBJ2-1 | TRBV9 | TGTGCCAGCAGCGAGTCCGGGACGGGTTCCTACAATGAGCAGTTCTTC | CASSESGTGSYNEQFF
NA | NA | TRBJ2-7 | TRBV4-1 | TGCGCCAGCAGCCAAGTTTCCTCTGGAGCCTACGAGCAGTACTTC | CASSQVSSGAYEQYF
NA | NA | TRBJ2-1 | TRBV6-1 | TGTGCCAGCAGCCCCACCTCAGCGTACAATGAGCAGTTCTTC | CASSPTSAYNEQFF
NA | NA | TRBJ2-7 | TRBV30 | TGTGCCTGGTCGTTGGGGGGAGGTCGCTACGAGCAGTACTTC | CAWSLGGGRYEQYF
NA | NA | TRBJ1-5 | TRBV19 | TGTGCCAGTAGTATTGGAGGGACGGATCAGCCCCAGCATTTT | CASSIGGTDQPQHF
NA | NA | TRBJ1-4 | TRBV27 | TGTGCCAGCAGCTCCGTCGGGGGCTATGAAAAACTGTTTTTT | CASSSVGGYEKLFF
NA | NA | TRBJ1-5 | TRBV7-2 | TGTGCCAGCAGCTTAGCTGAAGGAGCCGATTATAGCAATCAGCCCCAGCATTTT | CASSLAEGADYSNQPQHF
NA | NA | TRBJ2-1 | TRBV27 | TGTGCCAGCAGTCTCAGACTCAACAATGAGCAGTTCTTC | CASSLRLNNEQFF
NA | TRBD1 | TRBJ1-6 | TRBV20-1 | TGCAGTGCTAGTGATGGACAGGCGAGGGGCTATAATTCACCCCTCCACTTT | CSASDGQARGYNSPLHF
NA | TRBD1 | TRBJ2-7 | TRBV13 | TGTGCCAGCAGCTTCCGGGACAGGGGTATCGACGAGCAGTACTTC | CASSFRDRGIDEQYF
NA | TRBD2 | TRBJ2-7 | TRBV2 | TGTGCCAGCAGGGTCGGTATACTAGCGGGGGGAAACACCTACGAGCAGTACTTC | CASRVGILAGGNTYEQYF
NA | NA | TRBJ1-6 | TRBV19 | TGTGCCAGTACCCCACCCGGCGGGAATTCACCCCTCCACTTT | CASTPPGGNSPLHF
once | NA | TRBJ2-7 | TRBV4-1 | TGCGCCAGCAGCCAAGTCCGAGATGCCGAGCAGTACTTC | CASSQVRDAEQYF
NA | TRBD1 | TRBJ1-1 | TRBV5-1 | TGCGCCAGCAGCAGGACAGGGGATACCTACACTGAAGCTTTCTTT | CASSRTGDTYTEAFF
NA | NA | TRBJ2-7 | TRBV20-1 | TGCAGTGCTACTCGCGGGTCCGAGCAGTACTTC | CSATRGSEQYF
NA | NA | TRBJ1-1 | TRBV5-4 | TGTGCCAGCAGCTTGGTTCCGAGCACTGAAGCTTTCTTT | CASSLVPSTEAFF